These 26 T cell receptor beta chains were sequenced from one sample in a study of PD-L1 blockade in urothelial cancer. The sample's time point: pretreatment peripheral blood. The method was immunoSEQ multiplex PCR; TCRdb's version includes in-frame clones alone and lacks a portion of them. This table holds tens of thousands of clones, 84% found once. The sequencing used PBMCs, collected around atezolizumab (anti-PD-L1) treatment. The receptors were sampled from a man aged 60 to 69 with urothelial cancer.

CDR3 coding DNA: TGTGCCTGGAGTGTCTGGCAGGGGGTGACAGATACGCAGTATTTT. The encoded protein is CAWSVWQGVTDTQYF. The genes are TRBV30 and TRBJ2-3; 7 bases are a match to TRBD1. The CDR3 length is 15 residues. V was clipped by 0 bases and J by 3 bases; unmatched bases: 6. Looked up from germline, CDR1 is GTSNPN and CDR2 is SVGIG (reference sequence).

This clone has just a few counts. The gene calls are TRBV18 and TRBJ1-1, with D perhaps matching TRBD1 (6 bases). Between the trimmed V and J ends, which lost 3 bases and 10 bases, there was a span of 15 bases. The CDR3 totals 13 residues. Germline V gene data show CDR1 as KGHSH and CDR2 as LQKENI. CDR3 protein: CASSPDEGHRAFF. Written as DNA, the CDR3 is TGTGCCAGCTCACCGGACGAGGGACATCGAGCTTTCTTT.

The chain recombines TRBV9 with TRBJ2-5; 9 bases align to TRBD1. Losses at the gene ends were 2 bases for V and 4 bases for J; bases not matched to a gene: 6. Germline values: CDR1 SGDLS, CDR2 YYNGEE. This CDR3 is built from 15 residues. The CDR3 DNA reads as TGTGCCAGCAGCGTTAATACAGGGGGCGGAGAGACCCAGTACTTC. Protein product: CASSVNTGGGETQYF.

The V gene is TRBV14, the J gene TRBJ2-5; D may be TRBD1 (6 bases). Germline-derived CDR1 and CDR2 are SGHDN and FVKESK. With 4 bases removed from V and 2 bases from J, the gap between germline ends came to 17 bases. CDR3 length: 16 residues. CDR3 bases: TGTGCCAGCAGCCGTGGGGGCCGGTTCGTTCAAGAGACCCAGTACTTC. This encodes CASSRGGRFVQETQYF.

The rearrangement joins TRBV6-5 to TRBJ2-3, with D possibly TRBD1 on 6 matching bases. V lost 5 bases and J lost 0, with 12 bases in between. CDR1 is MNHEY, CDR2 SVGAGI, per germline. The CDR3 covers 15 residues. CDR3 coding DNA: TGTGCCAGCAGTCGCAGGGGTTTTAGCACAGATACGCAGTATTTT. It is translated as CASSRRGFSTDTQYF.

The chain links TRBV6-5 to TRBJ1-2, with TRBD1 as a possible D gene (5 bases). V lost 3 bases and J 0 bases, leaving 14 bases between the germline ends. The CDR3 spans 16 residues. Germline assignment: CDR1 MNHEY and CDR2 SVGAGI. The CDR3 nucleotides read TGTGCCAGCAGTTATAGGGGCCTGCCGTCTAACTATGGCTACACCTTC. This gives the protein CASSYRGLPSNYGYTF.

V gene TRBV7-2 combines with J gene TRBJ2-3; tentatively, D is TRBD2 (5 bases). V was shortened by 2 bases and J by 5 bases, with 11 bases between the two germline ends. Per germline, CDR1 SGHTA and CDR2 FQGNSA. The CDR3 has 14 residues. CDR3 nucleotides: TGTGCCAGCAGCTTACGAGGGAAAGGAGATACGCAGTATTTT. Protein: CASSLRGKGDTQYF.

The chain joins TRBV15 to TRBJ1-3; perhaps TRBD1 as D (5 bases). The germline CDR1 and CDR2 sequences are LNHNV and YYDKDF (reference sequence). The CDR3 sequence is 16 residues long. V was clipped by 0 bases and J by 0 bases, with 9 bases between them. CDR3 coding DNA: TGTGCCACCAGCAGAGAGGACACCGGCTCTGGAAACACCATATATTTT. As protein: CATSREDTGSGNTIYF.

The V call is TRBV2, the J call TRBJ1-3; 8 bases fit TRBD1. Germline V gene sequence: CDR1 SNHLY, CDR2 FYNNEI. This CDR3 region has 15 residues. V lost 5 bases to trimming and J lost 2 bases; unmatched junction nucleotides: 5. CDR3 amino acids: CASSRPTGAGNTIYF. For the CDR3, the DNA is TGTGCCAGCAGTCGCCCGACAGGGGCTGGAAACACCATATATTTT.

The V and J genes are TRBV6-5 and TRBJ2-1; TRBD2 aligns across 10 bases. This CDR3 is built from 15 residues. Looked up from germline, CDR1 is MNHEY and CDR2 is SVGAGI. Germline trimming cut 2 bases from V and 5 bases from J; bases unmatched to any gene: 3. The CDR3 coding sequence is TGTGCCAGCAGTTACAGGGGACTAGCGCACAATGAGCAGTTCTTC. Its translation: CASSYRGLAHNEQFF.

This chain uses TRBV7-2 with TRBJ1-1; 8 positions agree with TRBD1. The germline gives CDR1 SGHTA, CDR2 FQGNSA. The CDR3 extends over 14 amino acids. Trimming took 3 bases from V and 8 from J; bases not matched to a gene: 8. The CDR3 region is CASSLARGLSEAFF. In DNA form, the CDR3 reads TGTGCCAGCAGCTTGGCCAGGGGGCTTTCGGAAGCTTTCTTT.

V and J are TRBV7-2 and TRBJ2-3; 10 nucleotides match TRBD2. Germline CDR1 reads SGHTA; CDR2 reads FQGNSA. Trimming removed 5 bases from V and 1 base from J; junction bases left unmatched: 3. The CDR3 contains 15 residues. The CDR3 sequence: CASSIGLAGTDTQYF. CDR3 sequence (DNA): TGTGCCAGCAGCATAGGACTAGCGGGCACAGATACGCAGTATTTT.

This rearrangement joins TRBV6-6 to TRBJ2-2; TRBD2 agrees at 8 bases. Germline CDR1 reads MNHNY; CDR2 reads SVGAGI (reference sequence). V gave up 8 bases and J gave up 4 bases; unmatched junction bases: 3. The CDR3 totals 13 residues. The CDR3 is CASRGGSTGELFF. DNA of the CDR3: TGTGCCAGCCGGGGGGGGAGCACCGGGGAGCTGTTTTTT.

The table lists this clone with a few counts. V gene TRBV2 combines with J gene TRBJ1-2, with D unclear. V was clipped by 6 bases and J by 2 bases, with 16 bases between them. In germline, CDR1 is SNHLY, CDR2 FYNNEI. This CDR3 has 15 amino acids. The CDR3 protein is CASRISSEANYGYTF. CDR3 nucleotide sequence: TGTGCCAGCAGGATTAGCTCGGAGGCCAACTATGGCTACACCTTC.

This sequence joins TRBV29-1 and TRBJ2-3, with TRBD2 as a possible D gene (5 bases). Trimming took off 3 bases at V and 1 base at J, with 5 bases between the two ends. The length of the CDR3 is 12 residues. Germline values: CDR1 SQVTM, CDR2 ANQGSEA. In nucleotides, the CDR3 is TGCAGCGTTGAGCGGGGCACAGATACGCAGTATTTT. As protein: CSVERGTDTQYF.

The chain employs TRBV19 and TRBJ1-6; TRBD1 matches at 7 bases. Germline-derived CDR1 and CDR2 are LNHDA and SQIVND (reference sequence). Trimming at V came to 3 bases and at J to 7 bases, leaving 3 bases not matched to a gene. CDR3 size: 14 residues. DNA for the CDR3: TGTGCCAGTAGTATCTTACAGGGGAATTCACCCCTCCACTTT. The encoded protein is CASSILQGNSPLHF.

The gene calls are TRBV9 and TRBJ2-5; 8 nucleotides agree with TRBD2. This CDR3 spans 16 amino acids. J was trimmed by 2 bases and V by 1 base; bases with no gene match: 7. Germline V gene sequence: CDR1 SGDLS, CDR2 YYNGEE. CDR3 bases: TGTGCCAGCAGCGTACGGAGCGGGAGTCTACAAGAGACCCAGTACTTC. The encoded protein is CASSVRSGSLQETQYF.

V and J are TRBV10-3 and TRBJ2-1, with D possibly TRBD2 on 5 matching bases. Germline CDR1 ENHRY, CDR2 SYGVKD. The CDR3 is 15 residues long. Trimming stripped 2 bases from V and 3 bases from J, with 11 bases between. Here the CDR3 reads CAISEPMRDYNEQFF. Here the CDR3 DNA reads TGTGCCATCAGTGAGCCAATGAGGGACTACAATGAGCAGTTCTTC.

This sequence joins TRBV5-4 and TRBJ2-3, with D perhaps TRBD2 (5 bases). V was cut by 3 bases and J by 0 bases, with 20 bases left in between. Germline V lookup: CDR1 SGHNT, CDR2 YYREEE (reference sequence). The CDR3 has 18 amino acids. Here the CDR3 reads CASSSGRGGGASTDTQYF. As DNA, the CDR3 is TGTGCCAGCAGCTCGGGCCGAGGCGGAGGAGCTAGCACAGATACGCAGTATTTT.

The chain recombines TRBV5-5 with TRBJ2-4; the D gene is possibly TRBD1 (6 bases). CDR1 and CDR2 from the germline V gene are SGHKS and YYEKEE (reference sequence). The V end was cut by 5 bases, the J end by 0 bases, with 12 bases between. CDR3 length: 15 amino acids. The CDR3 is CASSDWTVAKNIQYF. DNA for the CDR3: TGTGCCAGCAGTGACTGGACAGTAGCCAAAAACATTCAGTACTTC. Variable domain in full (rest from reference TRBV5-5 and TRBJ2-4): DAGVTQSPTHLIKTRGQQVTLRCSPISGHKSVSWYQQVLGQGPQFIFQYYEKEERGRGNFPDRFSARQFPNYSSELNVNALLLGDSALYLCASSDWTVAKNIQYFGAGTRLSVL.

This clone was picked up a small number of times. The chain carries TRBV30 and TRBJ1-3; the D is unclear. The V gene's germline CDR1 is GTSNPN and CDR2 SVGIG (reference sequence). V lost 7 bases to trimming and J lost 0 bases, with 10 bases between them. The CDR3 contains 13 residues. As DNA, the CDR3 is TGTGCCTACTTTTTTAACTCTGGAAACACCATATATTTT. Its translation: CAYFFNSGNTIYF.

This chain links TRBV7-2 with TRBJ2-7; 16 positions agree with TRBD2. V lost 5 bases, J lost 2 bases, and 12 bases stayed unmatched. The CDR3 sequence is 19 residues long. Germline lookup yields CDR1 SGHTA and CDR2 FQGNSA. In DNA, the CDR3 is TGTGCCAGCAGCCTGGGGGGACTAGCGGGAGGGCCAAGGACCTACGAGCAGTACTTC. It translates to CASSLGGLAGGPRTYEQYF.

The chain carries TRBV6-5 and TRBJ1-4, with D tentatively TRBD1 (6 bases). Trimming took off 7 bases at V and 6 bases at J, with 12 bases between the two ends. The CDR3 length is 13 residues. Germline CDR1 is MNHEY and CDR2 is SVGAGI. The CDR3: CASTQNRDEKLFF. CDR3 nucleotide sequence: TGTGCCAGCACTCAGAACAGGGATGAAAAACTGTTTTTT.

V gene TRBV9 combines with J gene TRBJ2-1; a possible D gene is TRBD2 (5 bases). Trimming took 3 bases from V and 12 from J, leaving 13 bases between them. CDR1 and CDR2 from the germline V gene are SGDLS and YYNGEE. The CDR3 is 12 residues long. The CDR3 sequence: CASSASGPRQFF. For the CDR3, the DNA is TGTGCCAGCAGCGCGAGCGGCCCCAGGCAGTTCTTC.

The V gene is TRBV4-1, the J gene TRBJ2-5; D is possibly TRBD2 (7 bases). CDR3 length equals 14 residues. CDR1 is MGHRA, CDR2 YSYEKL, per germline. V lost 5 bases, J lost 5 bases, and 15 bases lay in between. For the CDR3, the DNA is TGCGCCAGCAGCGGTTCGGGGGGCCACGAGACCCAGTACTTC. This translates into CASSGSGGHETQYF.

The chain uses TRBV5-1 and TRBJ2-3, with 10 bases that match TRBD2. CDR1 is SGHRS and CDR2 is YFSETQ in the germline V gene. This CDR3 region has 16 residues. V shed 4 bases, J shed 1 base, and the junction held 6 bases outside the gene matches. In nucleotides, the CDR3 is TGCGCCAGCAGCCAGCGGGGGGGCCGAGGCACAGATACGCAGTATTTT. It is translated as CASSQRGGRGTDTQYF.